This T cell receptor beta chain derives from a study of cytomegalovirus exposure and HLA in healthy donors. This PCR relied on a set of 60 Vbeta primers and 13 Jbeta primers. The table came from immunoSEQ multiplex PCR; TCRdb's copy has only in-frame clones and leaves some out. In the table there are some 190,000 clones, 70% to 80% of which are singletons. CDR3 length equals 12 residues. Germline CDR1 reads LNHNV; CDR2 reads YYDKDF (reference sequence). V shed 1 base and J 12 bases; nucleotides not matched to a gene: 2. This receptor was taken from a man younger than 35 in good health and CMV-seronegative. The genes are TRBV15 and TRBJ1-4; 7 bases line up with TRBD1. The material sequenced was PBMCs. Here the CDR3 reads CATSRGQGQLFF. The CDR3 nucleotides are TGTGCCACCAGCAGAGGACAGGGACAACTGTTTTTT.